The rows below give T cell receptor beta chains drawn from one sample of a study of T cells in Graves' hyperthyroidism and ophthalmopathy. One entry per CDR3 protein, called by TCRdb with MiXCR from the multiplex PCR reads. The sample lists hundreds of thousands of distinct CDR3 sequences, approximately 16% occurring once. Sequenced sample: blood. The receptors derive from a woman aged 18-29 years with Graves' ophthalmopathy. The CDR3 runs from the conserved cysteine through the conserved F or W. Each record gives: clone size, J gene, D gene, V gene, CDR3 protein, CDR3 DNA. D genes are given only for firm matches. Size values are once, few and many counts, or a class for expanded clones, and some rows have none.

abundance: many
j_gene: TRBJ2-1
d_gene: TRBD2
v_gene: TRBV5-6
CDR3aa: CASSLPGLAYNEQFF
CDR3nt: TGTGCCAGCAGCTTGCCGGGACTAGCCTACAATGAGCAGTTCTTC

abundance: many
j_gene: TRBJ2-1
d_gene: -
v_gene: TRBV20-1
CDR3aa: CSASRASIAAEQFF
CDR3nt: TGCAGTGCTAGCCGGGCTTCGATAGCTGCTGAGCAGTTCTTC

abundance: -
j_gene: TRBJ1-1
d_gene: -
v_gene: TRBV5-6
CDR3aa: CASSSLRAIGERTEAFF
CDR3nt: TGTGCCAGCAGCTCCCTCAGGGCTATCGGGGAGCGCACTGAAGCTTTCTTT

abundance: many
j_gene: TRBJ2-1
d_gene: -
v_gene: TRBV14
CDR3aa: CASSQGGPPYNEQFF
CDR3nt: TGTGCCAGCAGCCAAGGAGGTCCCCCCTACAATGAGCAGTTCTTC

abundance: many
j_gene: TRBJ2-7
d_gene: TRBD2
v_gene: TRBV20-1
CDR3aa: CSAPTSGAYEQYF
CDR3nt: TGCAGTGCCCCAACTAGCGGAGCCTACGAGCAGTACTTC

abundance: many
j_gene: TRBJ2-1
d_gene: TRBD2
v_gene: TRBV10-3
CDR3aa: CAIAGSGGVSEQFF
CDR3nt: TGTGCCATCGCGGGTAGCGGGGGTGTCAGTGAGCAGTTCTTC

abundance: many
j_gene: TRBJ2-3
d_gene: -
v_gene: TRBV4-1
CDR3aa: CASSQEGRADTQYF
CDR3nt: TGCGCCAGCAGCCAAGAAGGTCGGGCAGATACGCAGTATTTT

abundance: -
j_gene: TRBJ1-2
d_gene: TRBD1
v_gene: TRBV11-2
CDR3aa: CASSSPGWAGGHYGYTF
CDR3nt: TGTGCCAGCAGCTCCCCCGGGTGGGCAGGGGGGCACTATGGCTACACCTTC

abundance: many
j_gene: TRBJ2-5
d_gene: -
v_gene: TRBV7-2
CDR3aa: CASSLRPQETQYF
CDR3nt: TGTGCCAGCAGCTTAAGACCACAAGAGACCCAGTACTTC

abundance: many
j_gene: TRBJ1-2
d_gene: -
v_gene: TRBV6-1
CDR3aa: CASSGRISGANYGYTF
CDR3nt: TGTGCCAGCAGTGGTAGAATATCAGGGGCAAACTATGGCTACACCTTC

abundance: many
j_gene: TRBJ2-3
d_gene: -
v_gene: TRBV28
CDR3aa: CASNHRQTSSTDTQYF
CDR3nt: TGTGCCAGCAACCATCGACAGACCTCTAGCACAGATACGCAGTATTTT

abundance: many
j_gene: TRBJ2-7
d_gene: TRBD2
v_gene: TRBV7-2
CDR3aa: CASSSKLPLAGGSSYEQYF
CDR3nt: TGTGCCAGCAGCTCTAAACTACCTCTAGCGGGAGGGAGCTCCTACGAGCAGTACTTC

abundance: many
j_gene: TRBJ2-1
d_gene: -
v_gene: TRBV3-1
CDR3aa: CASTGTPLGEQFF
CDR3nt: TGTGCCAGCACCGGGACTCCTCTAGGTGAGCAGTTCTTC

abundance: many
j_gene: TRBJ2-3
d_gene: TRBD2
v_gene: TRBV7-9
CDR3aa: CASSPRLADTDTQYF
CDR3nt: TGTGCCAGCAGCCCTAGACTAGCGGACACAGATACGCAGTATTTT

abundance: many
j_gene: TRBJ2-1
d_gene: -
v_gene: TRBV27
CDR3aa: CASSLEIPRSSYNEQFF
CDR3nt: TGTGCCAGCAGTTTAGAAATCCCTAGGAGCTCCTACAATGAGCAGTTCTTC

abundance: many
j_gene: TRBJ2-1
d_gene: -
v_gene: TRBV5-5
CDR3aa: CASSLVNNEQFF
CDR3nt: TGTGCCAGCAGCTTGGTGAACAATGAGCAGTTCTTC

abundance: -
j_gene: TRBJ2-7
d_gene: -
v_gene: TRBV28
CDR3aa: CASRYSGGPSYEQYF
CDR3nt: TGTGCCAGCAGATATTCAGGGGGGCCGTCCTACGAGCAGTACTTC

abundance: many
j_gene: TRBJ1-2
d_gene: TRBD1
v_gene: TRBV27
CDR3aa: CASSWAGGEYGYTF
CDR3nt: TGTGCCAGCAGTTGGGCAGGGGGGGAGTATGGCTACACCTTC

abundance: many
j_gene: TRBJ2-3
d_gene: -
v_gene: TRBV6-1
CDR3aa: CASSYSAAAISDRRTDTQYF
CDR3nt: TGTGCCAGCAGTTATTCGGCTGCGGCCATTTCAGACAGACGCACAGATACGCAGTATTTT